This T cell receptor (beta chain) comes out of a study of vaccination effects on CD4 cells after COVID-19. Study context: Each participant was administered two doses of either the BNT162b2 or the mRNA-1273 vaccine.

In its sample, this clone was seen a few times. Its antigen is not known. One end of the junction varies from germline; a read error may be responsible. The CDR3 consists of 13 residues. CDR1 LNHDA and CDR2 SQIVND come from the germline V gene (reference sequence). Only in-frame clones appear in the TCRdb table, and some are missing; sequencing was by immunoSEQ multiplex PCR. The sample consists of tens of thousands of clones, over 55% of them appearing once. Prior to sequencing, the ViraFEST assay stimulated PBMC with viral peptide pools, which expanded the antigen-specific CD4+ T cells. Cells that had been cultured for approximately ten days were the source of isolated CD4+ T cells. In the vaccine recipients, nucleocapsid antibodies were negative and there was no prior SARS-CoV-2 infection.

The receptor comes from a human donor who received a COVID-19 vaccine. The gene calls are TRBV19 and TRBJ1-1; 7 bases are a match to TRBD1. The sequencing used CD4+ T cells from PBMCs cultured with HCoV-OC43 spike peptides, collected before COVID-19 vaccination. The subset denotes: HCoV-OC43 spike overlapping peptide pool stimulation. CDR3 nucleotides: TGTGCCAGTAGGATAGTCGGGACAGTAGAAGCTTTCTTT. It translates to CASRIVGTVEAFF.